The following is a T cell receptor (beta chain) sequence with its context. Its matching antigen is unknown. CD8+CD57+ cell expansion had been shown by flow cytometry in patients chosen for sequencing. Among the patients, none had received any therapy at the time of blood sampling. This specimen belongs to a study of CD8+CD57+ T cells in acquired aplastic anemia. Across the study: The mean DNA yield obtained from sorted CD4+ and CD8+ cells came to approximately 3 ug.

General study findings and limits: Found in both controls and patients were around 30 CD8+ CDR3 sequences.

Trimming pared 5 bases from V and 15 bases from J, leaving 20 bases between. CDR3 length: 13 residues. Germline CDR1 is SGHTA and CDR2 is FQGTGA. Genomic DNA acted as the template from which TCR beta VDJ combination and CDR3 sequence profiling were carried out. TCRdb reprocessed the reads with MiXCR, giving one entry per CDR3 protein. This table has hundreds of thousands of distinct CDR3 sequences, 82% appearing once. V is TRBV7-3 and J is TRBJ1-5, with no clear D. The TCR sequence derives from a human donor with aplastic anemia. The sequenced material came from sorted CD4+, CD8+, or CD8+CD57+ T cells (not recorded which) from PBMCs. CDR3 region: CASSQTGGQAPHF. CDR3 nucleotide sequence: TGTGCCAGCAGCCAAACGGGAGGTCAGGCCCCGCATTTT. The whole variable domain, filled in from reference TRBV7-3 and TRBJ1-5, reads GAGVSQTPSNKVTEKGKYVELRCDPISGHTALYWYRQSLGQGPEFLIYFQGTGAADDSGLPNDRFFAVRPEGSVSTLKIQRTERGDSAVYLCASSQTGGQAPHFGDGTRLSIL.